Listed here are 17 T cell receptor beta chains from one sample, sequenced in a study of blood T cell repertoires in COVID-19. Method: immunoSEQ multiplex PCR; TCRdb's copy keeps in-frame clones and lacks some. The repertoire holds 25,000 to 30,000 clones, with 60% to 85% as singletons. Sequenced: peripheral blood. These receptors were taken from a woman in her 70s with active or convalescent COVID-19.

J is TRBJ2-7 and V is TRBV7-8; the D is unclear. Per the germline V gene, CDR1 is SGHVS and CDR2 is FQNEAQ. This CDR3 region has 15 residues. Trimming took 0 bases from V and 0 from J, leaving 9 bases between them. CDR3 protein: CASSLALVNSYEQYF. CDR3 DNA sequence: TGTGCCAGCAGCTTAGCGCTAGTGAACTCCTACGAGCAGTACTTC.

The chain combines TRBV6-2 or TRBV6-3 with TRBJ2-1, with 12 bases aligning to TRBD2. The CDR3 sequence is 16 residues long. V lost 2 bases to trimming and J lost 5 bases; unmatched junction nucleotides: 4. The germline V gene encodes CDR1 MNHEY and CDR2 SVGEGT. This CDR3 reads CASSYLRTSGDNEQFF. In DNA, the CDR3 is TGTGCCAGCAGTTACCTAAGGACTAGCGGGGACAATGAGCAGTTCTTC.

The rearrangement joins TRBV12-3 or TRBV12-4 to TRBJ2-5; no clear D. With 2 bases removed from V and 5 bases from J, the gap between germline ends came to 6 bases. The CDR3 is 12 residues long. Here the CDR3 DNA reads TGTGCCAGCAGTTTAATGGGCGAGACCCAGTACTTC. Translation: CASSLMGETQYF.

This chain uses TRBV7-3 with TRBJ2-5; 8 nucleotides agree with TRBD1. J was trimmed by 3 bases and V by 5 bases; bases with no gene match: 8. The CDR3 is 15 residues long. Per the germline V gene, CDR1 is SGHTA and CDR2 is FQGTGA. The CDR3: CASSPGDRPKETQYF. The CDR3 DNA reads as TGTGCCAGCAGCCCTGGGGACAGGCCTAAAGAGACCCAGTACTTC.

CDR3: CAARTGHYEQYF. DNA for the CDR3: TGCGCCGCTCGGACAGGACACTACGAGCAGTACTTC. J is TRBJ2-7 and V is TRBV10-2, with TRBD1 identical over 7 bases. This CDR3 contains 12 residues. V lost 11 bases to trimming and J lost 3 bases; unmatched junction nucleotides: 7. The germline gives CDR1 WSHSY, CDR2 SAAADI.

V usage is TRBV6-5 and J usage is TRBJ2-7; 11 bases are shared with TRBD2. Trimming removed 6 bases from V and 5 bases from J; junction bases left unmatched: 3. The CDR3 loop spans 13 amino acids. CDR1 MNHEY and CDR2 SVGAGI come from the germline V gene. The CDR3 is CASSPLAGDEQYF. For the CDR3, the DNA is TGTGCCAGCAGCCCACTAGCGGGAGACGAGCAGTACTTC.

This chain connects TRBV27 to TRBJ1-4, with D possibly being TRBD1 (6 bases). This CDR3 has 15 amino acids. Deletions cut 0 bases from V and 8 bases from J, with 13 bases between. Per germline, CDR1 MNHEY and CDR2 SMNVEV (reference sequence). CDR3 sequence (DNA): TGTGCCAGCAGTTTATCAGCAGGGGCCGGGGAAAAACTGTTTTTT. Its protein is CASSLSAGAGEKLFF.

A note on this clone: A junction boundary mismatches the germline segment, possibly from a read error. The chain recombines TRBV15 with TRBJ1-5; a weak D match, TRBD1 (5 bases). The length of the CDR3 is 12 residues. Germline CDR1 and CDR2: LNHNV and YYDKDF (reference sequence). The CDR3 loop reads CATSSPGTPNLF. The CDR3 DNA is TGTGCCACCAGCTCCCCCGGGACTCCAAATCTTTTT.

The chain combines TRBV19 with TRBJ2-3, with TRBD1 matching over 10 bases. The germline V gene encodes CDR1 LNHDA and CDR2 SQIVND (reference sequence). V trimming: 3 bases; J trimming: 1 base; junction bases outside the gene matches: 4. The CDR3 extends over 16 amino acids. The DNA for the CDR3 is TGTGCCAGTAGTATCGGGACAGGGGAAGGCACAGATACGCAGTATTTT. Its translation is CASSIGTGEGTDTQYF.

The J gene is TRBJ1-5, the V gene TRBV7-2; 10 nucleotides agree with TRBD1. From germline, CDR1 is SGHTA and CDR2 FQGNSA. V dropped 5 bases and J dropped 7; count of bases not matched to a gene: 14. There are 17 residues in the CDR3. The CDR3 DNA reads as TGTGCCAGCAGCCCCCGGGGTGGGACAGGGGTTGGACAGCCCCAGCATTTT. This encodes CASSPRGGTGVGQPQHF.

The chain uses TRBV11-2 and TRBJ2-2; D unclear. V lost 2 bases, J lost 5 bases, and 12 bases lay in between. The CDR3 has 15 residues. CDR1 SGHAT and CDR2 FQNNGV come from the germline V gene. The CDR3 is CASSLSGALTGELFF. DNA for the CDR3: TGTGCCAGCAGCTTATCCGGAGCCTTGACCGGGGAGCTGTTTTTT.

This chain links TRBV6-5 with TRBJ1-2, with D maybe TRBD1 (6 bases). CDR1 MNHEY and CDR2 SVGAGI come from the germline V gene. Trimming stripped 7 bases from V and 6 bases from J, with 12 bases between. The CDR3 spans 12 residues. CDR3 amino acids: CASTDSSNGYTF. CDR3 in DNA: TGTGCCAGCACGGACAGTTCCAATGGCTACACCTTC.

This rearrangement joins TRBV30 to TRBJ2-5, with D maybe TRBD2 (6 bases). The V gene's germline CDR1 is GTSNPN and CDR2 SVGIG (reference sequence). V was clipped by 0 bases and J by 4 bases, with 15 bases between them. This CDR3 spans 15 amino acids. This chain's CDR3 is CAWSVPTTEGETQYF. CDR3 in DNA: TGTGCCTGGAGTGTTCCTACGACGGAGGGAGAGACCCAGTACTTC.

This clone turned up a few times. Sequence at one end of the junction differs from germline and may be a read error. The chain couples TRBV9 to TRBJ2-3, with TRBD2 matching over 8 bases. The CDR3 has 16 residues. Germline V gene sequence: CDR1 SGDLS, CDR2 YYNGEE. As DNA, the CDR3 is TGTGCCAGCAGCGCCCCCGGGACTAGTGGAACAGCTACGCAGTATTTT. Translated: CASSAPGTSGTATQYF.

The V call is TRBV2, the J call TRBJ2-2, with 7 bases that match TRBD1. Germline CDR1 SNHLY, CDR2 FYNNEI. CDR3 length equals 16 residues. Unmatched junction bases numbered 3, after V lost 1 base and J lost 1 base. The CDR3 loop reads CASSEGQGGNTGELFF. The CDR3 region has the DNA TGTGCCAGCAGTGAAGGACAGGGTGGGAACACCGGGGAGCTGTTTTTT.

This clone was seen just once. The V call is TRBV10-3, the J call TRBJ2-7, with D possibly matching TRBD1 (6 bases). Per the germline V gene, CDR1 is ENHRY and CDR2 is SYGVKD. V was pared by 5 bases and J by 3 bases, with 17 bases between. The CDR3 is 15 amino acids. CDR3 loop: CAISTAGTNLYEQYF. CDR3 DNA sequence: TGTGCCATCAGTACCGCCGGGACAAATCTCTACGAGCAGTACTTC.

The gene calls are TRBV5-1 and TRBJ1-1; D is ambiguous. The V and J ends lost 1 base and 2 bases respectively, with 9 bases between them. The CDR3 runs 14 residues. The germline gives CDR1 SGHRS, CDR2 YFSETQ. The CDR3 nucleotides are TGCGCCAGCAGCTTGTATCCAGGTAACACTGAAGCTTTCTTT. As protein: CASSLYPGNTEAFF.